This TCR beta chain was captured by sequencing in a study of Graves' ophthalmopathy and Graves' hyperthyroidism. Study context: Being free of ophthalmopathy for 18 months of follow-up defined stable hyperthyroidism. Study results and limitations: The majority of expanded thyroid clonotypes above 0.001 frequency also occurred in blood.

In germline, CDR1 is MNHNY, CDR2 SVGAGI (reference sequence). The CDR3 covers 14 residues. Trimming removed 6 bases from V and 6 bases from J, with 18 bases in between. Comments on this clonotype: Its antigen is not identified.

The authors amplified TCR beta CDR3 regions, and they did so from RNA transcripts for repertoire sequencing. Amplification began with first-round RT-PCR using HTBI primers, then second-round multiplex PCR was performed. TCRdb called the multiplex PCR reads again in MiXCR, with one record for every CDR3 protein. Of 900,000 to 1,200,000 distinct CDR3 sequences listed, about 40% are singletons. Enrolled hyperthyroidism patients had a new diagnosis, a duration under 2 months, and an age of 18 to 65. Additional autoimmune diseases, uncontrolled infections, pregnancy or lactation disqualified patients. The gene calls are TRBV6-6 and TRBJ2-7; maybe TRBD1 (6 bases). This receptor was taken from an adult man with Graves' hyperthyroidism. The sample taken for sequencing was peripheral blood or thyroid tissue (not recorded which). The CDR3 loop is CASRSGTTSAEQYF. For the CDR3, the DNA is TGTGCCAGCAGGTCCGGGACAACCTCGGCCGAGCAGTACTTC.